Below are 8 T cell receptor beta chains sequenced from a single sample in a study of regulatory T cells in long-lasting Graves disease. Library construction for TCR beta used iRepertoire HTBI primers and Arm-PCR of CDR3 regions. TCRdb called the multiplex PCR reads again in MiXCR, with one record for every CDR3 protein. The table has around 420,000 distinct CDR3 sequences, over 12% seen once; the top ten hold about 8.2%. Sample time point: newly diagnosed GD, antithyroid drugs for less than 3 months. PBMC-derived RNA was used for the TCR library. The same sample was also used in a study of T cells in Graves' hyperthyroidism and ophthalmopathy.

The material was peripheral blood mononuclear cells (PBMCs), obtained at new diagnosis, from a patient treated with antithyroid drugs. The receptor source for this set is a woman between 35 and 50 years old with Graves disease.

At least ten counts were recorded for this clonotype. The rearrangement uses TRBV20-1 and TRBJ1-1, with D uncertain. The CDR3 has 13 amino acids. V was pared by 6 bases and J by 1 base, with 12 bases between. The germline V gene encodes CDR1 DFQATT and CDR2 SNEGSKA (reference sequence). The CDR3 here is CSAKADPNTEAFF. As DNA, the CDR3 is TGCAGTGCAAAAGCAGACCCGAACACTGAAGCTTTCTTT.

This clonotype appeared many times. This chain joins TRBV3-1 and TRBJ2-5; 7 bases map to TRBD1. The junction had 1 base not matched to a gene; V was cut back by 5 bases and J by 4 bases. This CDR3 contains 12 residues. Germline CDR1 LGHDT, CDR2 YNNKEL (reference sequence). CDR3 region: CASSGTAETQYF. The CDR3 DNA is TGTGCCAGCAGCGGGACAGCAGAGACCCAGTACTTC.

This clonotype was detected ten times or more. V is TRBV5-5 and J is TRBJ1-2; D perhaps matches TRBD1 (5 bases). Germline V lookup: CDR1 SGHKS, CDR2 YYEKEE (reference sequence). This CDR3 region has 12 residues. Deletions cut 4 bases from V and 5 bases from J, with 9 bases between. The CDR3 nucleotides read TGTGCCAGCAGCAGGGACGCATATGGCTACACCTTC. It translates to CASSRDAYGYTF.

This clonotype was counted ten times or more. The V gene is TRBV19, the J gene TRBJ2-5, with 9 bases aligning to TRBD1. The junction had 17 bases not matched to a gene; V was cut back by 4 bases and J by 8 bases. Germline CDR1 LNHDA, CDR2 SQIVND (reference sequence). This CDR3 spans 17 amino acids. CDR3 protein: CASSKTGGYPVSDTQYF. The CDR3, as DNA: TGTGCCAGTAGTAAGACAGGGGGTTACCCCGTGTCCGACACCCAGTACTTC.

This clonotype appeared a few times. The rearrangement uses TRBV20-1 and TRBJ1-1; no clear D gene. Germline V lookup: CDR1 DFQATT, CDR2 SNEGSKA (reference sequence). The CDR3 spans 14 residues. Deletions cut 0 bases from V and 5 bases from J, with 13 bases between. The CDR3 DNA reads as TGCAGTGCTAGAGATCGGGTGGGAGGGACTGAAGCTTTCTTT. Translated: CSARDRVGGTEAFF.

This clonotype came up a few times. CDR3 nucleotides: TGTGCCACCAGCAGAGGGGCTTTCGGCAATGAGCAGTTCTTC. Its protein product is CATSRGAFGNEQFF. V gene TRBV15 combines with J gene TRBJ2-1; D not resolved. There are 14 residues in the CDR3. CDR1 is LNHNV and CDR2 is YYDKDF in the germline V gene (reference sequence). V gave up 1 base and J gave up 6 bases, with 10 bases separating them.

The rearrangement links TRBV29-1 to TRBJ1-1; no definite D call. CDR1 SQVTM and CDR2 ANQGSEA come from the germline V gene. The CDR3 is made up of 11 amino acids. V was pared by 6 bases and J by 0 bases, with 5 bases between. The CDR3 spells CSVGLNTEAFF. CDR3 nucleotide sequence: TGCAGCGTAGGACTGAACACTGAAGCTTTCTTT.

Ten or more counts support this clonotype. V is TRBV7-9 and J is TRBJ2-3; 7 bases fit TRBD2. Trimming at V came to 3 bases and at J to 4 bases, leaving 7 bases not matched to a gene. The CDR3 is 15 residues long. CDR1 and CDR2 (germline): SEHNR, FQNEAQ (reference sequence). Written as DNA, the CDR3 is TGTGCCAGCAGCTTTACGCGGGGGTTCGCAGATACGCAGTATTTT. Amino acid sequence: CASSFTRGFADTQYF.